This TCR beta chain derives from a study of CD8+CD57+ T cells in acquired aplastic anemia. The template for TCR beta VDJ and CDR3 sequence profiling was genomic DNA. TCRdb itself ran the reads through MiXCR, one entry per CDR3 protein. The table includes about 200,000 distinct CDR3 sequences, about 37% detected once. CDR1 and CDR2 (germline): SGHAT, FQNNGV. This CDR3 contains 19 residues. The J segment lost 2 bases and the V segment lost 1 base, leaving 11 bases of the junction unmatched. This receptor was taken from a human donor in good health, serving as a control. The sample consisted of sorted CD4+, CD8+, or CD8+CD57+ T cells (not recorded which) from PBMCs. This rearrangement joins TRBV11-2 to TRBJ2-5, with 12 bases identical to TRBD2. The CDR3 is CASSLGSWTSGAGQETQYF. In DNA form, the CDR3 reads TGTGCCAGCAGCTTAGGTAGTTGGACTAGCGGGGCGGGACAAGAGACCCAGTACTTC.